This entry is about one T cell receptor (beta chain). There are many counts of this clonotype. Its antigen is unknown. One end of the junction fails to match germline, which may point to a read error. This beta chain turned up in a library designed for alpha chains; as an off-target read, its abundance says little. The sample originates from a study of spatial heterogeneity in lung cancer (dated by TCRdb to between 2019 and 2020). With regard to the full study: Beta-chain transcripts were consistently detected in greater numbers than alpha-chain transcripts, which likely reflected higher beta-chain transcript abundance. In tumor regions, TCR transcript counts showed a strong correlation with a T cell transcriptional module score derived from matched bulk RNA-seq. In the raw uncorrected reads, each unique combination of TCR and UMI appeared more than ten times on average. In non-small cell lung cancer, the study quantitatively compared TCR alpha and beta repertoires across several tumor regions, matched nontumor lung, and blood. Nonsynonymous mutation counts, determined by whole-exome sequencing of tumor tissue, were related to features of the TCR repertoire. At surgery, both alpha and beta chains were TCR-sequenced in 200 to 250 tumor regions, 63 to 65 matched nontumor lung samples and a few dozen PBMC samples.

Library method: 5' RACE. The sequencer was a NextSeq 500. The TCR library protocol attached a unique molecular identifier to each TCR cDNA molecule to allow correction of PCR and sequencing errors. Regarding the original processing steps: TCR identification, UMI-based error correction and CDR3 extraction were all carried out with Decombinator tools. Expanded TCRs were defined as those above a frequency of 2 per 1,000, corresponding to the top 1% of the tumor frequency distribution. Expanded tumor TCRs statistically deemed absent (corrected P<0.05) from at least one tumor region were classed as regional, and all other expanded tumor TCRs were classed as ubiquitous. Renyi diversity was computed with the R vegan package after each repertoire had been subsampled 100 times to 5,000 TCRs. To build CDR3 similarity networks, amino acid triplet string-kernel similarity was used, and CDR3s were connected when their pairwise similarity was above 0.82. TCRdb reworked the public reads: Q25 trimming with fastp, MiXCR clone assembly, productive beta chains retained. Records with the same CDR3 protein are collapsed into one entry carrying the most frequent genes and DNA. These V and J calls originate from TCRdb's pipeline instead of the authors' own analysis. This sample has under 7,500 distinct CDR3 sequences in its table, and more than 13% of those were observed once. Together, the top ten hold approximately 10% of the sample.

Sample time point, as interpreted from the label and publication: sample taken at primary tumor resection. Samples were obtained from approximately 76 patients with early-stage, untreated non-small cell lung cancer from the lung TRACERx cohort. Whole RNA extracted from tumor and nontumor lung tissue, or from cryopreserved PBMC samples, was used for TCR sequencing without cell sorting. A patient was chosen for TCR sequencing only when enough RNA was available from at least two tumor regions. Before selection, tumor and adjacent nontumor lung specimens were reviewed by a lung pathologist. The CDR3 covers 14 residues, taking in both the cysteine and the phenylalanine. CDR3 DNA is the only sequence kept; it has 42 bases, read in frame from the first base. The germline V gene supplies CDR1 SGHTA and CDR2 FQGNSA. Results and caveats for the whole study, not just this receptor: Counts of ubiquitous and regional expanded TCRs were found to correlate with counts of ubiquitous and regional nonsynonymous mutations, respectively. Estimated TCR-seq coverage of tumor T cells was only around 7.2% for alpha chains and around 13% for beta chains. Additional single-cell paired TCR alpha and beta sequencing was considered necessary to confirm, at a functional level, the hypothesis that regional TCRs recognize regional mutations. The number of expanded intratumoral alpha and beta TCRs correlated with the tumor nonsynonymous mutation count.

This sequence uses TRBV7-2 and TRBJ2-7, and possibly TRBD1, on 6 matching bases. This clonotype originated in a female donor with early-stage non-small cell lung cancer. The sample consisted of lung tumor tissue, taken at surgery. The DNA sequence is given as TGTGCCAGCAGCTTAGGAGGGGGACCCGGTTACGAGCACTTC. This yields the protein CASSLGGGPGYEHF.